Listed here are 5 T cell receptor beta chains from one sample, sequenced in a study of T cells in Graves' hyperthyroidism and ophthalmopathy. Researchers amplified the TCR beta CDR3 regions from RNA transcripts. HTBI primers were used for first-round RT-PCR of the TCR CDR3. From the multiplex PCR reads, TCRdb called clonotypes with MiXCR, one entry per CDR3 protein. The sample consists of roughly 500,000 distinct CDR3 sequences, about half of them appearing once. Sequencing used peripheral blood or thyroid tissue (not recorded which). The receptors here all came from an adult woman with Graves' disease, either hyperthyroidism or ophthalmopathy (not recorded which).

V is TRBV20-1 and J is TRBJ2-2; 7 bases are a match to TRBD2. CDR1 and CDR2 from the germline V gene are DFQATT and SNEGSKA (reference sequence). This CDR3 contains 13 residues. CDR3 DNA: TGCAGCTCGAGGCCGGCGGGGGAAGGGGAGCTGTTTTTT. This translates into CSSRPAGEGELFF.

CDR3 DNA sequence: TGTGCCAGCAGTTGGGGGGGGGGCGGTCCCCGGGAGCAGTACTTC. It codes for CASSWGGGGPREQYF. This chain connects TRBV28 to TRBJ2-7, with D perhaps TRBD2 (7 bases). V was pared by 4 bases and J by 7 bases, with 20 bases between. The CDR3 contains 15 residues. CDR1 and CDR2 from the germline V gene are MDHEN and SYDVKM.

V and J are TRBV6-5 and TRBJ1-6; D is unclear. V was shortened by 4 bases and J by 0 bases, with 10 bases between the two germline ends. The CDR3 covers 16 residues. Germline-derived CDR1 and CDR2 are MNHEY and SVGAGI. The CDR3 DNA reads as TGTGCCAGCAGTTCGGCGGTAAGCTCCTATAATTCACCCCTCCACTTT. Protein product: CASSSAVSSYNSPLHF.

V and J are TRBV12-3 or TRBV12-4 and TRBJ2-5, with 9 bases identical to TRBD2. The CDR3 covers 15 residues. J gave up 7 bases and V 5 bases, and 11 bases lay outside the gene matches. In nucleotides, the CDR3 is TGTGCCAGCAGTGAATTAGCGGGAGTCGGGGTGACCCAGTACTTC. Translation: CASSELAGVGVTQYF.

This clonotype has just one count. A read error may be the cause here, since a much bigger clone is one base away. The chain employs TRBV6-6 and TRBJ1-1, with D perhaps matching TRBD1 (6 bases). The CDR3 runs 14 residues. Looked up from germline, CDR1 is MNHNY and CDR2 is SVGAGI (reference sequence). The CDR3 sequence: CASSQSGTYTESFF. The CDR3 nucleotides read TGTGCCAGCAGCCAAAGCGGGACATATACTGAATCTTTCTTT.